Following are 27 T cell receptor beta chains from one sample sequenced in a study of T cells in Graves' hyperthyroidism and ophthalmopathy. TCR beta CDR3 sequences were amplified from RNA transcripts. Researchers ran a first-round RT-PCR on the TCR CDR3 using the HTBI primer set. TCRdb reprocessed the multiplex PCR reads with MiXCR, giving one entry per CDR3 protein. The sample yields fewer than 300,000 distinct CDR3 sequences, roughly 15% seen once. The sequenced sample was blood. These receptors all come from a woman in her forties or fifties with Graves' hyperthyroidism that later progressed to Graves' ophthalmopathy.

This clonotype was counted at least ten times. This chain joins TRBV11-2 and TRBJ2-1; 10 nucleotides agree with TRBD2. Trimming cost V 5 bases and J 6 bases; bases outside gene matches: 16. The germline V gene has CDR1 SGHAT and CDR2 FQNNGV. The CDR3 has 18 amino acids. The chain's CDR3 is CASSLRVPGLARSNEQFF. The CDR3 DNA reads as TGTGCCAGCAGCCTCCGGGTTCCGGGACTAGCGAGGTCCAATGAGCAGTTCTTC.

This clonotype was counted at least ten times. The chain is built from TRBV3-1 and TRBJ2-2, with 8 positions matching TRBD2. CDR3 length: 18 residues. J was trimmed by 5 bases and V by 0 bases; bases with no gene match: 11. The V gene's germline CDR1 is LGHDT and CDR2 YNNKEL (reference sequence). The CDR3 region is CASSQDGPWASGTGELFF. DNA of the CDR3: TGTGCCAGCAGCCAAGACGGTCCTTGGGCTAGCGGGACCGGGGAGCTGTTTTTT. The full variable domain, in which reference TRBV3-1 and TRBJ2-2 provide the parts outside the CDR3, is DTAVSQTPKYLVTQMGNDKSIKCEQNLGHDTMYWYKQDSKKFLKIMFSYNNKELIINETVPNRFSPKSPDKAHLNLHINSLELGDSAVYFCASSQDGPWASGTGELFFGEGSRLTVL.

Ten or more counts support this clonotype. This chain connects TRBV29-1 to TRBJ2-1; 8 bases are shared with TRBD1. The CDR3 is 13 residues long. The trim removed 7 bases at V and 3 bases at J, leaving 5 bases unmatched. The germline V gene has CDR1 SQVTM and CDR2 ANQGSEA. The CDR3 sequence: CSGRQGLYNEQFF. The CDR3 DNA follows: TGCAGCGGTAGACAGGGGCTCTACAATGAGCAGTTCTTC.

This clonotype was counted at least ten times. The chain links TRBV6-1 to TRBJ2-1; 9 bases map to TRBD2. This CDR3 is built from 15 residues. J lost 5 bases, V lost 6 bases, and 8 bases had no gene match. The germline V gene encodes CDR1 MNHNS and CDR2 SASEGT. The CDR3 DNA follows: TGTGCCAGCAGCCTAGCGGGGAGCCCCAACAATGAGCAGTTCTTC. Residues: CASSLAGSPNNEQFF.

The CDR3 sequence: CASRTGANNQPQHF. In nucleotides, the CDR3 is TGTGCCAGCAGAACAGGGGCCAATAATCAGCCCCAGCATTTT. The rearrangement links TRBV6-1 to TRBJ1-5; 7 positions agree with TRBD1. Germline CDR1 is MNHNS and CDR2 is SASEGT. J lost 4 bases, V lost 6 bases, and 6 bases had no gene match. This CDR3 region has 14 residues.

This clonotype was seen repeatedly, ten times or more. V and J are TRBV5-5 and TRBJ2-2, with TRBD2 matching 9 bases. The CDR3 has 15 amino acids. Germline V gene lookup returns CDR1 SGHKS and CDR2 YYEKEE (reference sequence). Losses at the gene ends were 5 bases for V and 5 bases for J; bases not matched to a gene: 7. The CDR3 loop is CASRHIAGETGELFF. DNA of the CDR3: TGTGCCAGCAGACACATAGCGGGAGAGACCGGGGAGCTGTTTTTT.

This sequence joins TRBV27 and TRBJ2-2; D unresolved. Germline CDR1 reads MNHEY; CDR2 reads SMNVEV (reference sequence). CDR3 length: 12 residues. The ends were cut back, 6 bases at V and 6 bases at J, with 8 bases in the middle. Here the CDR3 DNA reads TGTGCCAGCAGCCTCATCGCCGGGGAGCTGTTTTTT. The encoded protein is CASSLIAGELFF.

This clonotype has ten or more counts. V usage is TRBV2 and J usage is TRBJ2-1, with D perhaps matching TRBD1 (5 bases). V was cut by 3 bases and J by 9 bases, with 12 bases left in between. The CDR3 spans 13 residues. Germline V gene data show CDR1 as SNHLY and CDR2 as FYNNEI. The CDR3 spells CASSDDSLAEQFF. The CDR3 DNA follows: TGTGCCAGCAGTGACGACAGTCTCGCTGAGCAGTTCTTC.

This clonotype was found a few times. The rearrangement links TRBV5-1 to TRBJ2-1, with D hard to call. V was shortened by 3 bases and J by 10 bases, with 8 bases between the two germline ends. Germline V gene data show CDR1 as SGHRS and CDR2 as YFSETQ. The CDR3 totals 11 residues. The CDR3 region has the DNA TGCGCCAGCAGCTCAACCCTCGAGCAGTTCTTC. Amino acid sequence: CASSSTLEQFF. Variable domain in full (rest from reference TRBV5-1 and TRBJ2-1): KAGVTQTPRYLIKTRGQQVTLSCSPISGHRSVSWYQQTPGQGLQFLFEYFSETQRNKGNFPGRFSGRQFSNSRSEMNVSTLELGDSALYLCASSSTLEQFFGPGTRLTVL.

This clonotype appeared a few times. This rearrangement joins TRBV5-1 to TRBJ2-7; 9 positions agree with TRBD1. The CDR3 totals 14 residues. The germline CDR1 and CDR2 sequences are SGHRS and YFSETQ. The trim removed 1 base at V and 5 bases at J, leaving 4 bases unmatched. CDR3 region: CASSLYGTGNEQYF. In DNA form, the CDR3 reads TGCGCCAGCAGCTTGTACGGGACAGGGAACGAGCAGTACTTC.

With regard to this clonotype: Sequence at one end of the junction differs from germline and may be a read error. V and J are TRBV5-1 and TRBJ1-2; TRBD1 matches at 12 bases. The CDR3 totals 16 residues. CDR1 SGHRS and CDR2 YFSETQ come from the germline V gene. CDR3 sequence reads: CASSLGTGGGYYGYTF. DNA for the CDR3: TGTGCCAGCAGCTTGGGGACAGGGGGCGGCTACTATGGCTACACCTTC.

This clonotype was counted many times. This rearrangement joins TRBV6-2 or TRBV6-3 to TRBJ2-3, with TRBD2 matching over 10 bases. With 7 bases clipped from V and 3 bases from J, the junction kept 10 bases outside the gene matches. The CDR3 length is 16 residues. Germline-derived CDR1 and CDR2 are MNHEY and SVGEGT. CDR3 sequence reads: CASTSVSSGRTDTQYF. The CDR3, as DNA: TGTGCCAGCACTTCGGTATCTAGCGGGAGAACAGATACGCAGTATTTT.

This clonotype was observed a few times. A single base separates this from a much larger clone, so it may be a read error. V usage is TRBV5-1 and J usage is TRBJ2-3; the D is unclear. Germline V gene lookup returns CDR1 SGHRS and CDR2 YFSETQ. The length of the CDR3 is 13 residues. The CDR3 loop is CANSFSGTDTQYF. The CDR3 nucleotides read TGCGCCAACAGCTTTTCAGGCACAGATACGCAGTATTTT.

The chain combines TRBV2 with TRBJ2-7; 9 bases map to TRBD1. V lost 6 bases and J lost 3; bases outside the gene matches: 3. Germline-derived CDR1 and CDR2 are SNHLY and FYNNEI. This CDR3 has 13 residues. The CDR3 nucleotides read TGTGCCAGCAGGACAGGGGGTGACTACGAGCAGTACTTC. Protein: CASRTGGDYEQYF.

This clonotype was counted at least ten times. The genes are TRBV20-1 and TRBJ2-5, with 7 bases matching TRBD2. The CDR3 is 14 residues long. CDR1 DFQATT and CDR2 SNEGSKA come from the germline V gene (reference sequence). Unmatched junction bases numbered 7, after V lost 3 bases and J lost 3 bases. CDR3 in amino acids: CSARGGTWEETQYF. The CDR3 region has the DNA TGCAGTGCTAGGGGGGGGACTTGGGAAGAGACCCAGTACTTC.

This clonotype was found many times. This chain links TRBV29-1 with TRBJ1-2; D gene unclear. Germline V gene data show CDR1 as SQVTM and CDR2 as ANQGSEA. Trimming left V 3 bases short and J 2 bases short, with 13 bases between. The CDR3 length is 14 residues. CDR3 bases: TGCAGCGTTGAGGCCCCACCGAGGAACTATGGCTACACCTTC. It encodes CSVEAPPRNYGYTF.

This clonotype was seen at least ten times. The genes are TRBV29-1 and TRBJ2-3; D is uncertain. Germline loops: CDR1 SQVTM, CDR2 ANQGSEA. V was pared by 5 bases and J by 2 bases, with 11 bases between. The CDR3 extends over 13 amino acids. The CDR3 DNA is TGCAGCGTTTCGACGCGGTACACAGATACGCAGTATTTT. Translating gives CSVSTRYTDTQYF.

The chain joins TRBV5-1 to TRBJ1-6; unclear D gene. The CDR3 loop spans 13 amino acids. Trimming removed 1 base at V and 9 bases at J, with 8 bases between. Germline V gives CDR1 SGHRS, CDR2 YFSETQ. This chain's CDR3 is CASSLSRSSPLHF. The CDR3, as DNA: TGCGCCAGCAGCTTGTCCCGTAGTTCACCCCTCCACTTT.

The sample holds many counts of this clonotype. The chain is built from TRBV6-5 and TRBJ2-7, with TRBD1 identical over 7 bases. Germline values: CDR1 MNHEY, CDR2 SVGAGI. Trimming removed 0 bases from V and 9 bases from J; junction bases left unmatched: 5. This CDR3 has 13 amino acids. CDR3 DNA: TGTGCCAGCAGTTACTCGGGACAGCTCGGGCAGTACTTC. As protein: CASSYSGQLGQYF.

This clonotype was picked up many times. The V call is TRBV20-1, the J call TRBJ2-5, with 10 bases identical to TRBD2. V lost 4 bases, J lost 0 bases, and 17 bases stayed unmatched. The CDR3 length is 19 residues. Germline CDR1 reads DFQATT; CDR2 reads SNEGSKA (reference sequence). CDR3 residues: CSANRWASGRWEYQETQYF. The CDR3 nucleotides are TGCAGTGCTAACCGCTGGGCTAGCGGGAGATGGGAATACCAAGAGACCCAGTACTTC.

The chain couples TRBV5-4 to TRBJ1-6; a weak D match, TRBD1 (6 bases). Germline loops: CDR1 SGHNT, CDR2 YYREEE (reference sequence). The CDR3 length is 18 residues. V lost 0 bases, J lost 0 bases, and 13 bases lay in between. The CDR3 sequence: CASSLAQGSSSYNSPLHF. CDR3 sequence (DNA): TGTGCCAGCAGCTTGGCTCAGGGGTCGAGCTCCTATAATTCACCCCTCCACTTT.

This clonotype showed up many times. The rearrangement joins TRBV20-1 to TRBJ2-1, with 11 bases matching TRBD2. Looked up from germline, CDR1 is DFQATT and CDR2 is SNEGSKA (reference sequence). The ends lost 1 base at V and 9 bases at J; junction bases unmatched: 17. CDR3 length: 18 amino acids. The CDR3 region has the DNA TGCAGTGCTAGAGGTTTATTTATGACTAGCGGGAAGGCTGGTGAGCAGTTCTTC. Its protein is CSARGLFMTSGKAGEQFF.

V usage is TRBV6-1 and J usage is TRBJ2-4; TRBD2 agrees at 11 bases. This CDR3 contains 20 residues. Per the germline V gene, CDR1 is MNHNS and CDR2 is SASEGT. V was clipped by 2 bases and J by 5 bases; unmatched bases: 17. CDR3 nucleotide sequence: TGTGCCAGCAGTGAATTGCTCCAGGGTTTCACACTAGCGGGAGAAAACATTCAGTACTTC. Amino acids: CASSELLQGFTLAGENIQYF.

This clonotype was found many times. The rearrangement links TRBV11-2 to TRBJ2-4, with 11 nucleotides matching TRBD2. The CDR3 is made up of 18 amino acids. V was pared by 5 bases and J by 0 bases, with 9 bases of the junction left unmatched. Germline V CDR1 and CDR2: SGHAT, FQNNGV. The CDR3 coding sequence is TGTGCCAGCAGCCCCGGGACTAGCGGAAACCTAGCCAAAAACATTCAGTACTTC. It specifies CASSPGTSGNLAKNIQYF.

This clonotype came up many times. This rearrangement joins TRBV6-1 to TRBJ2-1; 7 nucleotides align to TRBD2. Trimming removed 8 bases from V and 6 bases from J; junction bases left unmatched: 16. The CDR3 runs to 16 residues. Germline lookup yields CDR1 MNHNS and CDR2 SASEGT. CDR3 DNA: TGTGCCAGCCCGTTTGCCCCGGGACTACCTCTCAATGAGCAGTTCTTC. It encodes CASPFAPGLPLNEQFF.

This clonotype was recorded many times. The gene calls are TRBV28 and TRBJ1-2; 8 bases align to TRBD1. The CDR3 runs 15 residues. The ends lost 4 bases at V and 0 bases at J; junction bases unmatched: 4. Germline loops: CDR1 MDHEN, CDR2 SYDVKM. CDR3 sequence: CASSSGQGTNYGYTF. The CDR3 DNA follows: TGTGCCAGCAGTTCCGGACAGGGTACTAACTATGGCTACACCTTC.

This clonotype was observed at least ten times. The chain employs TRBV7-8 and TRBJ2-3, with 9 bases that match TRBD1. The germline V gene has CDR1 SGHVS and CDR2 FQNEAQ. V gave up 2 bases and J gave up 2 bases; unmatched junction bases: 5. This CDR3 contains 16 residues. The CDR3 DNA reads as TGTGCCAGCAGCTTAAGCGGGACAGGGCCCACAGATACGCAGTATTTT. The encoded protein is CASSLSGTGPTDTQYF.